The following is a T cell receptor (beta chain) sequence with its context. The data belong to a study of blood T cell repertoires in COVID-19. Study information: COVID-19 samples, acute and convalescent, were from the United States, Italy and Spain. PBMCs, B-cell-depleted T cells, or T cells were the source of the cDNA or gDNA that made up the material.

Germline CDR1 is SEHNR and CDR2 is FQNEAQ (reference sequence). V gave up 7 bases and J gave up 4 bases, with 16 bases separating them. The CDR3 is 14 amino acids. How the authors handled the data: Counts of nucleated cells, estimated from reference gene primer amplification, were obtained. This table comes from immunoSEQ multiplex PCR, and its TCRdb copy is limited to in-frame clones, with some not included. That table furnishes V, J and clone size, whereas the DNA furnished D and trimming. The sample lists roughly 380,000 clones; 70% to 85% were seen once. The sample comprised peripheral blood. V and J are TRBV7-9 and TRBJ1-2, with no clear D. This clonotype originated in a human donor with acute or convalescent COVID-19. The donor label of this sample is uncertain. CDR3: CASTPSVSTYGYTF. The CDR3 DNA is TGTGCCAGCACCCCCTCCGTTTCTACCTATGGCTACACCTTC. Full variable domain (remainder filled in from reference TRBV7-9 and TRBJ1-2): DTGVSQNPRHKITKRGQNVTFRCDPISEHNRLYWYRQTLGQGPEFLTYFQNEAQLEKSRLLSDRFSAERPKGSFSTLEIQRTEQGDSAMYLCASTPSVSTYGYTFGSGTRLTVV.